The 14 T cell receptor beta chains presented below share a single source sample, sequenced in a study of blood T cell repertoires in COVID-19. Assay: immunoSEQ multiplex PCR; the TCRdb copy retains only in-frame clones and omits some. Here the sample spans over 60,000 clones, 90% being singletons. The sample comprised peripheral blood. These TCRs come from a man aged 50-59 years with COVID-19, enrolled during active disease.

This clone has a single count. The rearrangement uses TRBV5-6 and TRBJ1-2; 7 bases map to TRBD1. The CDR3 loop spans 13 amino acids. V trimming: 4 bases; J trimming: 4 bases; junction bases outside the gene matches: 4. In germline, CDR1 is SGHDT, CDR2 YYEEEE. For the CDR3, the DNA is TGTGCCAGCAGCCCGGACAGGTCCTATGGCTACACCTTC. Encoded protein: CASSPDRSYGYTF.

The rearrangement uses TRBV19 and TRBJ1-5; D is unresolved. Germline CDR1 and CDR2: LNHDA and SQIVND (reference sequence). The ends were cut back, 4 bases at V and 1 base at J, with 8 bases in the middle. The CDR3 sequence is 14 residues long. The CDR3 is CASSTELSNQPQHF. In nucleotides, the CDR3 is TGTGCCAGTAGTACAGAGTTAAGCAATCAGCCCCAGCATTTT. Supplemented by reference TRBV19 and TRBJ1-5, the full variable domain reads DGGITQSPKYLFRKEGQNVTLSCEQNLNHDAMYWYRQDPGQGLRLIYYSQIVNDFQKGDIAEGYSVSREKKESFPLTVTSAQKNPTAFYLCASSTELSNQPQHFGDGTRLSIL.

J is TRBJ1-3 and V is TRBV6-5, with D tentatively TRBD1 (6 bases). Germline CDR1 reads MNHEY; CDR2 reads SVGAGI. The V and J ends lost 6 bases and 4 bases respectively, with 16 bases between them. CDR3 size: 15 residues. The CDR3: CASSLNRASGNTIYF. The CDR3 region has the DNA TGTGCCAGCAGCCTTAACAGGGCCTCCGGAAACACCATATATTTT.

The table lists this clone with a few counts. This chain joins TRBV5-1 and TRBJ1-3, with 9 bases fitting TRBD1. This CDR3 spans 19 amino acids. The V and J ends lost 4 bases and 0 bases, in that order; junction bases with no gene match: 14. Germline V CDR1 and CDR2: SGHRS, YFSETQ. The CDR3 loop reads CASSTGTGLGALSGNTIYF. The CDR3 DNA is TGCGCCAGCAGCACTGGGACAGGGTTGGGGGCACTCTCTGGAAACACCATATATTTT.

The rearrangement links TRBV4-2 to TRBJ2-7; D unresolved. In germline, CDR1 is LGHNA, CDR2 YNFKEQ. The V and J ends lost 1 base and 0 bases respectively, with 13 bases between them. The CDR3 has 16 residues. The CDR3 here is CASSQGTREISYEQYF. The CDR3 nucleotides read TGTGCCAGCAGCCAAGGTACTCGTGAAATCTCCTACGAGCAGTACTTC.

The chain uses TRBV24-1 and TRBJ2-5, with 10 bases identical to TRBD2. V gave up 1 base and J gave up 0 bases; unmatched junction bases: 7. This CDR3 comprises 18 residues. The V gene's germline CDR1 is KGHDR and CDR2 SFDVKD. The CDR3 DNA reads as TGTGCCACCAGTGATTTCCGACTAGCGGGCATTTACCAAGAGACCCAGTACTTC. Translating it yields CATSDFRLAGIYQETQYF.

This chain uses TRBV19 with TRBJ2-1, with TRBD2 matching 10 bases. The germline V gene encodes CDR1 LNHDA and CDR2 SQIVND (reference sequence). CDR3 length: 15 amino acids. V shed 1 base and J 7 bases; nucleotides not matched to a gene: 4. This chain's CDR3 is CASSIAAGGSNEQFF. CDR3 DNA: TGTGCCAGTAGTATAGCAGCGGGAGGGTCTAATGAGCAGTTCTTC.

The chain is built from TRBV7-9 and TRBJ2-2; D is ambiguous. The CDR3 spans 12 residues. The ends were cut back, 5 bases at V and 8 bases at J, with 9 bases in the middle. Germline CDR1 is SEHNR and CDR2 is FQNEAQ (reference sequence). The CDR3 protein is CASSRSVGELFF. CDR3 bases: TGTGCCAGCAGCCGCTCGGTTGGGGAGCTGTTTTTT.

CDR3: CASSRGQNSNTEAFF. CDR3 coding DNA: TGTGCCAGCTCACGGGGCCAGAACTCGAACACTGAAGCTTTCTTT. The chain combines TRBV18 with TRBJ1-1; perhaps TRBD1 as D (5 bases). Trimming took off 4 bases at V and 1 base at J, with 13 bases between the two ends. Germline-derived CDR1 and CDR2 are KGHSH and LQKENI. The CDR3 contains 15 residues.

The CDR3 coding sequence is TGTGCCAGCAGCCAAGTGGGACTAGCGGACCGTACGTCCTACAATGAGCAGTTCTTC. This translates into CASSQVGLADRTSYNEQFF. The chain employs TRBV4-2 and TRBJ2-1; 11 bases are a match to TRBD2. Germline V lookup: CDR1 LGHNA, CDR2 YNFKEQ. This CDR3 has 19 amino acids. The trim removed 1 base at V and 1 base at J, leaving 9 bases unmatched.

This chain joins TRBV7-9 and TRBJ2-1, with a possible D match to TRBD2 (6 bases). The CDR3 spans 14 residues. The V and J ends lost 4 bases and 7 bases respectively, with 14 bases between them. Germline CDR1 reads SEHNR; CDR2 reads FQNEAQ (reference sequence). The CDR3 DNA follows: TGTGCCAGCAGCTGGAGCGGAGGGGCGAATGAGCAGTTCTTC. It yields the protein CASSWSGGANEQFF.

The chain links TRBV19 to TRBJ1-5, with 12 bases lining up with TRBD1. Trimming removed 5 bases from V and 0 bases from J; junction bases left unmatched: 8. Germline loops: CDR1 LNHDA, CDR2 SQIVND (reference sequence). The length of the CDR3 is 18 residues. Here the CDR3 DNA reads TGTGCCAGTAGTCTTGCCGGGACAGGGGGCTTTAGCAATCAGCCCCAGCATTTT. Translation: CASSLAGTGGFSNQPQHF.

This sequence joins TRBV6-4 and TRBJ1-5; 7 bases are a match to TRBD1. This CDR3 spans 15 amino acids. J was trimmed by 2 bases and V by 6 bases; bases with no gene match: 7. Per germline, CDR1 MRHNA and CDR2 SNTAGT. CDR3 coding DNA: TGTGCCAGCAGGGGGAACAGGGGCGGCAATCAGCCCCAGCATTTT. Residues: CASRGNRGGNQPQHF.

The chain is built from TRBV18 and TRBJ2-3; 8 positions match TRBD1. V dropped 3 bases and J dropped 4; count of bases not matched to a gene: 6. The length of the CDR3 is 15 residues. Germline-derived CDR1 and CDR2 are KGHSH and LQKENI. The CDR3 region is CASSPLDREADTQYF. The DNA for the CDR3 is TGTGCCAGCTCACCCCTGGACAGGGAGGCAGATACGCAGTATTTT.